This T cell receptor (beta chain) appears in the sequencing data of a study of T-cell reconstitution after alpha-beta-depleted transplantation in children. This CDR3 is built from 14 residues. CDR1 is DFQATT and CDR2 is SNEGSKA in the germline V gene (reference sequence). With 5 bases clipped from V and 2 bases from J, the junction kept 7 bases outside the gene matches. This clonotype was observed a handful of times. Preparation of the TCRbeta library used unique molecular identifiers. TCRdb itself ran the PCR reads through MiXCR, one entry per CDR3 protein. The sample has over 550,000 distinct CDR3 sequences, 10% seen once.

This receptor was obtained from a human donor who donated a stem cell graft to a child with acute myeloid leukemia. The sample consisted of PBMCs from the stem cell graft donor, taken from the stem cell graft. The rearrangement joins TRBV20-1 to TRBJ2-5, with 8 bases lining up with TRBD1. The CDR3 spells CSAPGQAPQETQYF. As DNA, the CDR3 is TGCAGTGCTCCGGGACAGGCGCCTCAAGAGACCCAGTACTTC.